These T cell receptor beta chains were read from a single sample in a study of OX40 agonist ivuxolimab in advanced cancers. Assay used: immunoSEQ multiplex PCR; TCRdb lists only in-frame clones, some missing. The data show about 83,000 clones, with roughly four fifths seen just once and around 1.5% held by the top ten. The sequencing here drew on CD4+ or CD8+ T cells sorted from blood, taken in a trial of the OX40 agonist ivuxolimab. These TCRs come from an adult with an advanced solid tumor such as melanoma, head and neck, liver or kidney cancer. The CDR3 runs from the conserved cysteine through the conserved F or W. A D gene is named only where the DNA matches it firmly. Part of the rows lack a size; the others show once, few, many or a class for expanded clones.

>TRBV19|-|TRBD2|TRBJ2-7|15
CASSMGLAGIHEQYF
TGTGCCAGTAGTATGGGACTAGCGGGGATACACGAGCAGTACTTC
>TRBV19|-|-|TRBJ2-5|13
CASSRSFQETQYF
TGTGCCAGTAGTAGGTCCTTTCAAGAGACCCAGTACTTC
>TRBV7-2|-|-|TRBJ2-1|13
CASSLAGLLEQFF
TGTGCCAGCAGCTTAGCAGGGCTCCTTGAGCAGTTCTTC
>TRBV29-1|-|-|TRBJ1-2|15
CSVGSELGAGDGYTF
TGCAGCGTTGGATCTGAACTGGGCGCGGGGGACGGCTACACCTTC
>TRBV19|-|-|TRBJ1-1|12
CASRLSGTEAFF
TGTGCCAGCCGCCTCTCCGGGACTGAAGCTTTCTTT
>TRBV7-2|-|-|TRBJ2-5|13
CASSPGRGETQYF
TGTGCCAGCAGCCCGGGACGAGGGGAGACCCAGTACTTC
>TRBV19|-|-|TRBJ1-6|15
CASSINRGLNSPLHF
TGTGCCAGTAGTATAAATCGAGGGCTCAATTCACCCCTCCACTTT
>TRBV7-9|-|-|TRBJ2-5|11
CASSQQETQYF
TGTGCCAGCAGCCAGCAGGAGACCCAGTACTTC
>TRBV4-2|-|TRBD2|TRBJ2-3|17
CASSQGLAGTPTDTQYF
TGTGCCAGCAGCCAAGGGCTAGCGGGGACCCCCACAGATACGCAGTATTTT
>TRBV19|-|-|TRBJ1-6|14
CASRVEWELTPLHF
TGTGCCAGTAGGGTCGAGTGGGAGTTGACACCCCTCCACTTT
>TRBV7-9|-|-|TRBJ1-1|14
CASSLAFEGTEAFF
TGTGCCAGCAGCTTAGCCTTCGAGGGCACTGAAGCTTTCTTT
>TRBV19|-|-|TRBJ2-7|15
CASSPSTESSYEQYF
TGTGCCAGTAGTCCCTCGACAGAGAGCTCCTACGAGCAGTACTTC
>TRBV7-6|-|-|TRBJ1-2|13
CASSLSGAGGYTF
TGTGCCAGCAGCTTATCAGGAGCAGGTGGCTACACCTTC
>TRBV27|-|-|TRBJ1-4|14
CASRDFPTNEKLFF
TGTGCCAGCAGGGATTTCCCAACTAATGAAAAACTGTTTTTT
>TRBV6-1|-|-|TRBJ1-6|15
CASRTGIVSNSPLHF
TGTGCCAGCAGAACAGGGATAGTAAGCAATTCACCCCTCCACTTT
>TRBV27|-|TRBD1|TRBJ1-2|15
CASTSTNDRATGYTF
TGTGCCAGCACCTCAACCAACGACAGGGCCACTGGCTACACCTTC
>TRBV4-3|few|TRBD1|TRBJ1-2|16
CASSPESYRGIYGYTF
TGCGCCAGCAGCCCAGAGTCGTACAGGGGGATATATGGCTACACCTTC
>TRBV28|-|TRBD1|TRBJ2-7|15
CASTLPGQGFHEQYF
TGTGCCAGCACCTTGCCGGGACAGGGTTTTCACGAGCAGTACTTC
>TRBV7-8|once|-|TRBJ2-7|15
CASSLLSGYMLTQYF
TGTGCCAGCAGCCTACTTTCGGGGTACATGTTGACGCAGTACTTC
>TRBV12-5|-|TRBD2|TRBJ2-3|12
CASATSGGTQYF
TGTGCTAGTGCTACAAGCGGGGGAACGCAGTATTTT
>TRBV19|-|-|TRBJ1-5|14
CASNYGGGNQPQHF
TGTGCCAGTAACTATGGCGGCGGAAATCAGCCCCAGCATTTT
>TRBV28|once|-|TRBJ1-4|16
CASSSVRRHKNEKLFF
TGTGCCAGCAGTTCTGTGAGGAGGCACAAAAATGAAAAACTGTTTTTT
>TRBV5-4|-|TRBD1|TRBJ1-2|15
CASTAPGQGSGGYTF
TGTGCCAGCACCGCCCCGGGACAGGGATCGGGTGGCTACACCTTC
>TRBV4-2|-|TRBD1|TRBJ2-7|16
CASSQAEGQGNYEQYF
TGTGCCAGCAGCCAAGCGGAGGGACAGGGAAACTACGAGCAGTACTTC
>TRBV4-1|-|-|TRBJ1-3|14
CASSQDLGRNTIYF
TGCGCCAGCAGCCAAGATCTTGGGAGAAACACCATATATTTT
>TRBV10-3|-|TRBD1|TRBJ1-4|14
CAISRDRGDEKLFF
TGTGCCATCAGCCGGGACAGGGGGGATGAAAAACTGTTTTTT
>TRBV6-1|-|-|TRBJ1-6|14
CASSEAGVNSPLHF
TGTGCCAGCAGTGAGGCGGGGGTGAATTCACCCCTCCACTTT
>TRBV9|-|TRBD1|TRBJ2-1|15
CASSVEGQGGGEQFF
TGTGCCAGCAGCGTAGAAGGACAGGGGGGAGGTGAGCAGTTCTTC
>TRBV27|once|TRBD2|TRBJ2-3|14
CASSLGGVADTQYF
TGTGCCAGCAGTTTAGGGGGGGTCGCAGATACGCAGTATTTT
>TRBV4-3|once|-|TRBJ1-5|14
CASSQLPGDQPQHF
TGCGCCAGCAGCCAATTGCCCGGGGATCAGCCCCAGCATTTT
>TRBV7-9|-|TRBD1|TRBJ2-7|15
CASSPGQGGSYEQYF
TGTGCCAGCAGCCCTGGACAGGGGGGTTCCTACGAGCAGTACTTC
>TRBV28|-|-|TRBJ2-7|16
CASRTMGHPSSYEQYF
TGTGCCAGCAGAACAATGGGACATCCGAGCTCCTACGAGCAGTACTTC
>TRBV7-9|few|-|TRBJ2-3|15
CASSLGVASTDTQYF
TGTGCCAGCAGCTTAGGGGTAGCTTCCACAGATACGCAGTATTTT
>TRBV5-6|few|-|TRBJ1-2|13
CASSPGLRNGYTF
TGTGCCAGCAGCCCGGGCCTGAGGAATGGCTACACCTTC
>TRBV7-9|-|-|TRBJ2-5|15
CASSSHGGPGETQYF
TGTGCCAGCAGCTCCCACGGGGGGCCAGGGGAGACCCAGTACTTC
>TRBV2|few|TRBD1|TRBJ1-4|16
CASSERGRGSNEKLFF
TGTGCCAGCAGTGAAAGGGGCAGGGGGTCTAATGAAAAACTGTTTTTT
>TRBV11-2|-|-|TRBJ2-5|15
CASSPPGVKIGTQYF
TGTGCCAGCAGCCCGCCCGGGGTCAAAATAGGGACCCAGTACTTC
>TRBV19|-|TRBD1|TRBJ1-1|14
CASSIGQGEFEAFF
TGTGCCAGTAGTATTGGACAGGGTGAATTTGAAGCTTTCTTT
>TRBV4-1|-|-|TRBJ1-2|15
CASSQDEGGDYGYTF
TGCGCCAGCAGCCAAGACGAGGGCGGGGACTATGGCTACACCTTC
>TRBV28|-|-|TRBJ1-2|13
CASSRGQYYGYTF
TGTGCCAGCAGCCGAGGACAGTACTATGGCTACACCTTC
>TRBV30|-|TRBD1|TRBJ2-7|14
CAWSPGGTGVEQYF
TGTGCCTGGAGTCCCGGCGGGACAGGAGTCGAGCAGTACTTC
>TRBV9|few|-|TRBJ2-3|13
CASSVDTGDTQYF
TGTGCCAGCAGCGTAGACACAGGGGATACGCAGTATTTT
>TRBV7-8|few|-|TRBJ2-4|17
CASSTEGSGPRKNIQYF
TGTGCCAGCAGCACCGAGGGTTCGGGCCCCAGAAAAAACATTCAGTACTTC
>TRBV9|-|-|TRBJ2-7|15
CASSVAYGPLSEQYF
TGTGCCAGCAGCGTAGCTTATGGCCCCCTCAGCGAGCAGTACTTC
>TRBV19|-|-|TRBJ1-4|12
CASSRASLGLFF
TGTGCCAGTAGTAGAGCCAGCCTGGGACTGTTTTTT
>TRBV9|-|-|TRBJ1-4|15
CASSGQFATNEKLFF
TGTGCCAGCAGCGGACAGTTTGCAACTAATGAAAAACTGTTTTTT
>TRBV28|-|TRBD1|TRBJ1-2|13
CATPGQGRYGYTF
TGTGCCACCCCCGGACAGGGTCGCTATGGCTACACCTTC
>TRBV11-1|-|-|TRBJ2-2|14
CASSPTTSGGELFF
TGTGCCAGCAGCCCAACTACGTCAGGCGGGGAGCTGTTTTTT